The T cell receptor beta chain described here comes from a study of tumor-infiltrating lymphocytes in primary liver carcinoma. Findings of the study overall: Whereas tumor region pairs overlapped more, tumor-adjacent and tumor-blood pairs overlapped less.

Comment on this clonotype: The antigen is unknown. The conserved phenylalanine or tryptophan normally closing the CDR3 is absent here, so this likely arose from a read error.

Co-extraction of both nucleic acids (RNA and DNA) used 20-30 mg of unsorted bulk tissue. Making TCR beta cDNA involved approximately 480 ng total RNA and a constant-region primer. Sequencing libraries for TCR beta derived from three nested multiplex PCR rounds that used slightly modified ARM-PCR. Amplification in the first two PCR rounds was performed using TRBV1-TRBV30 forward primers and a C-beta reverse primer for approximately 10 cycles each. TCRdb re-called the multiplex PCR reads with MiXCR, one entry per CDR3 protein. The sample holds about 120,000 distinct CDR3 sequences; nearly 70% are singletons and the top ten take over 8%. Looked up from germline, CDR1 is SGHAT and CDR2 is FQNNGV. The V gene end was trimmed by 6 bases and the J gene end by 3 bases; junction bases not matched to a gene: 13. The CDR3 runs to 16 residues.

The sequenced material came from tumor-adjacent normal liver tissue. The rearrangement uses TRBV11-2 and TRBJ1-1, with 7 bases matching TRBD1. This receptor was identified in a woman aged 60-75 years with primary liver carcinoma and hepatitis B virus infection. CDR3 sequence (DNA): TGTGCCAGCAGTGCCACGACAGGGTACATTCACACTGAAGCTTTCTCT. Translation: CASSATTGYIHTEAFS.